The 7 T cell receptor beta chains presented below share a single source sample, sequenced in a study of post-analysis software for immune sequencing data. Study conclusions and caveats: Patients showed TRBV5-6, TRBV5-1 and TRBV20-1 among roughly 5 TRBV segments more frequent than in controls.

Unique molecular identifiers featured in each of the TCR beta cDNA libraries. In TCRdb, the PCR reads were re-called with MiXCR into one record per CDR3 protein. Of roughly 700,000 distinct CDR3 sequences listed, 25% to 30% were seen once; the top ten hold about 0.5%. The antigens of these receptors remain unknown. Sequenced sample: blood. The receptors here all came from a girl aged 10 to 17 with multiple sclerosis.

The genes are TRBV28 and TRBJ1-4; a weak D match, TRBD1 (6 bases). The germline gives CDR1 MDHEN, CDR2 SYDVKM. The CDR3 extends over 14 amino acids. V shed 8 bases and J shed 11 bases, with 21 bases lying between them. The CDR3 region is CASALGDRRGKLFF. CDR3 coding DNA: TGTGCCAGCGCTCTCGGCGACAGGAGAGGGAAACTGTTTTTT.

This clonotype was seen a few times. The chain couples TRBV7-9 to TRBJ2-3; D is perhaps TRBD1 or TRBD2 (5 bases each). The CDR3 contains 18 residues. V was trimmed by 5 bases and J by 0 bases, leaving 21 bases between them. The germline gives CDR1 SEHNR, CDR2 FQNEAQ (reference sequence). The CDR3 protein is CASSPAMHGGRSTDTQYF. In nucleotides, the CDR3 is TGTGCCAGCAGCCCGGCAATGCATGGGGGACGGAGCACAGATACGCAGTATTTT. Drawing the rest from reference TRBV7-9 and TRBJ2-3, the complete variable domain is DTGVSQNPRHKITKRGQNVTFRCDPISEHNRLYWYRQTLGQGPEFLTYFQNEAQLEKSRLLSDRFSAERPKGSFSTLEIQRTEQGDSAMYLCASSPAMHGGRSTDTQYFGPGTRLTVL.

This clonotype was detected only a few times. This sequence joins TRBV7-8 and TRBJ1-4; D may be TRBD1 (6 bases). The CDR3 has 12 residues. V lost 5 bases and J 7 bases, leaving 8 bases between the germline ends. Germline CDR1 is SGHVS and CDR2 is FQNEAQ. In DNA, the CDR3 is TGTGCCAGCAGCATCAGGGGTGAAAAACTGTTTTTT. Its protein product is CASSIRGEKLFF.

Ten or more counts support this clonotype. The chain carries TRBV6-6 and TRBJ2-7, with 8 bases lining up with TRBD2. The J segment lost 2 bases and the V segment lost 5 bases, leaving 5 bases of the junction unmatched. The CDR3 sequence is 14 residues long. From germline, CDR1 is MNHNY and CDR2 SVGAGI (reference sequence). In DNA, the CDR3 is TGTGCCAGCAGTCCGGTAGCGGGGACCTACGAGCAGTACTTC. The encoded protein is CASSPVAGTYEQYF.

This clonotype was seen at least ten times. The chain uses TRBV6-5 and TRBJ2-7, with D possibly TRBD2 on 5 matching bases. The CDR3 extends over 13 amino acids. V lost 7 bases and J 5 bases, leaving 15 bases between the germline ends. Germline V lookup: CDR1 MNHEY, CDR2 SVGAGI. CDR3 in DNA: TGTGCCAGCAATGGTCAGTACGGGAACGAGCAGTACTTC. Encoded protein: CASNGQYGNEQYF.

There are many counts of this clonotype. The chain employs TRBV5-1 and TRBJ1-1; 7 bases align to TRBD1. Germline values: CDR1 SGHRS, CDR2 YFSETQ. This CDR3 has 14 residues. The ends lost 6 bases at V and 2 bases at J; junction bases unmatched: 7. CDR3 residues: CASTLGQTNTEAFF. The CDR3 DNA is TGCGCCAGCACACTGGGACAGACTAACACTGAAGCTTTCTTT.

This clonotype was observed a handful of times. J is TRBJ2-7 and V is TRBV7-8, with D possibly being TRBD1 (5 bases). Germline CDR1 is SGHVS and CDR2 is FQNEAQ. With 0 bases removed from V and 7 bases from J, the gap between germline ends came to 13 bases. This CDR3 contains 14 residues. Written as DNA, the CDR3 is TGTGCCAGCAGCTTAGCGGCCCAGGGAACGGAGCAGTACTTC. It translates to CASSLAAQGTEQYF.